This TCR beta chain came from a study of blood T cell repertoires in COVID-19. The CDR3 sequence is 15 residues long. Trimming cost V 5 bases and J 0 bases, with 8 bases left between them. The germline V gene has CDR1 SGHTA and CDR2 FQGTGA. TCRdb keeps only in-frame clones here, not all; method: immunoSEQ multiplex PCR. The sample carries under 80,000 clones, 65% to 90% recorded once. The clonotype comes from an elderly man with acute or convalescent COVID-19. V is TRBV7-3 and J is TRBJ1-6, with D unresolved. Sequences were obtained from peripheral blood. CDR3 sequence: CASSPESSYNSPLHF. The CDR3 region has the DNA TGTGCCAGCAGCCCGGAGAGCTCCTATAATTCACCCCTCCACTTT.